The 20 T cell receptor beta chains in this list originate from one sample, sequenced in a study of metastatic and nonmetastatic thyroid tumors. Among the patients, none had received any treatment before thyroid surgery. TCRdb reprocessed the PCR reads via MiXCR. The sample lists about 15,000 clones, over 20% seen once, with less than 15% in the top ten. Sequencing used tumor tissue. The receptors stem from a female donor with papillary thyroid cancer or a benign thyroid nodule (not recorded which). Some clones in this sample may be carry-over from other donors' samples.

At least ten counts were recorded for this clone. The junction and the germline gene differ at one end; a read error may be behind it. Other DNA sequences within the sample encode an identical CDR3. The chain recombines TRBV7-2 with TRBJ2-7; maybe TRBD1 (5 bases). The CDR3 consists of 13 residues. CDR1 is SGHTA, CDR2 FQGNSA, per germline. DNA for the CDR3: TGTGCCAGCAGTACGAACCCAGGGTACGCGCAGTACTTC. Its protein is CASSTNPGYAQYF.

About this clone: Relative to the germline gene, one junction end is altered; a read error may explain this. The chain is built from TRBV5-1 and TRBJ2-3, with 9 bases fitting TRBD2. The V gene's germline CDR1 is SGHRS and CDR2 YFSETQ. The CDR3 sequence is 15 residues long. This CDR3 reads CASSLEREDTDTQYF. In DNA form, the CDR3 reads TGTGCCAGCAGCTTGGAGCGGGAGGACACAGATACGCAGTATTTT.

This clone was seen a few times. A read error may produce the germline difference seen at one junction end. DNA of the CDR3: TGTGCCAGCAGCCCCAGCGGGATTTCCTTCGAGCAGTACTTC. It codes for CASSPSGISFEQYF. The V and J genes are TRBV6-2 or TRBV6-3 and TRBJ2-7; TRBD2 matches 7 bases. This CDR3 has 14 amino acids. Germline V gene sequence: CDR1 MNHEY, CDR2 SVGEGT.

This clone was seen ten or more times. The gene calls are TRBV5-6 and TRBJ2-7; tentative D call: TRBD1 (6 bases). CDR3 length: 15 residues. Germline assignment: CDR1 SGHDT and CDR2 YYEEEE. The germline V and J ends were trimmed by 1 base and 2 bases, with 13 bases remaining between them. The DNA for the CDR3 is TGTGCCAGCAGCTTGAAGGGGGACCTTGCCTACGAGCAGTACTTC. It encodes CASSLKGDLAYEQYF.

Ten or more counts support this clone. This chain links TRBV29-1 with TRBJ2-7, with TRBD2 identical over 13 bases. V shed 5 bases and J 7 bases; nucleotides not matched to a gene: 11. Germline V gene data show CDR1 as SQVTM and CDR2 as ANQGSEA. The CDR3 totals 15 residues. CDR3 nucleotide sequence: TGCAGCGTTTACGGACTAGCGGGAGCCCCGGGGGAGCAGTACTTC. Residues: CSVYGLAGAPGEQYF.

With regard to this clone: One end of the junction does not line up with germline, which may come from a read error. The sample has other DNA sequences that encode this CDR3 too. J is TRBJ2-7 and V is TRBV20-1; 7 nucleotides align to TRBD1. Germline CDR1 and CDR2: DFQATT and SNEGSKA (reference sequence). The CDR3 runs 14 residues. The CDR3 nucleotides read TGCAGTGCTAGGGGAAGGACAGGTGCCAACGAGCAGTACTTT. Amino acids: CSARGRTGANEQYF.

This clone was observed many times. The sample carries other DNA sequences with the same CDR3. The chain employs TRBV7-8 and TRBJ2-7; the D is unclear. Germline CDR1 SGHVS, CDR2 FQNEAQ. Trimming shortened V by 1 base and J by 0 bases, and 1 base separated the two germline ends. The CDR3 has 12 residues. The CDR3 protein is CASSLVSYEQYF. DNA for the CDR3: TGTGCCAGCAGCTTAGTCTCCTACGAGCAGTACTTC.

As for this clone: One base away lies a much larger clone, so this may be a sequencing read error. This CDR3 is missing its conserved last phenylalanine or tryptophan, likely due to a read error. The DNA is left out, because the CDR3 cannot be placed on it with certainty; the CDR3 is given as TCRdb lists it. The chain links TRBV20-1 to TRBJ1-1; the table's TRBD1 call for D was not verified on the DNA. Both ends counted, the CDR3 spans 9 residues. Per germline, CDR1 DFQATT and CDR2 SNEGSKA (reference sequence). The CDR3 loop is CSASELGQP.

This clone was recorded many times. The chain uses TRBV9 and TRBJ2-3; 7 nucleotides align to TRBD1. The J segment lost 2 bases and the V segment lost 2 bases, leaving 5 bases of the junction unmatched. CDR1 and CDR2 from the germline V gene are SGDLS and YYNGEE. The length of the CDR3 is 15 residues. The CDR3 nucleotides are TGTGCCAGCAGCGTTGGGGACAGCCTCACAGATACGCAGTATTTT. Its translation: CASSVGDSLTDTQYF.

The table lists this clone with many counts. The chain links TRBV5-1 to TRBJ2-3, with a weak D call TRBD2 (7 bases). There are 16 residues in the CDR3. The germline gives CDR1 SGHRS, CDR2 YFSETQ. V lost 0 bases and J 6 bases, leaving 17 bases between the germline ends. The CDR3 DNA follows: TGCGCCAGCAGCTTGGGGGGGCGCGGGAGTATGGATACGCAGTATTTT. Amino acids: CASSLGGRGSMDTQYF.

Concerning this clone itself: One end of the junction fails to match germline, which may point to a read error. The rearrangement links TRBV6-5 to TRBJ2-7, with 7 positions matching TRBD2. This CDR3 is 15 amino acids long. The germline gives CDR1 MNHEY, CDR2 SVGAGI. CDR3 in amino acids: CASSYAGVCSYEQHF. The CDR3 DNA sequence: TGTGCCAGCAGTTACGCGGGAGTATGTTCCTACGAGCAGCACTTC.

This clone was seen ten or more times. The chain joins TRBV5-1 to TRBJ2-6, with unresolved D. Germline-derived CDR1 and CDR2 are SGHRS and YFSETQ. Trimming stripped 1 base from V and 0 bases from J, with 5 bases between. The CDR3 covers 15 residues. The CDR3 here is CASSLILSGANVLTF. In DNA form, the CDR3 reads TGCGCCAGCAGCTTGATACTCTCTGGGGCCAACGTCCTGACTTTC.

The chain is built from TRBV27 and TRBJ2-7; 7 bases are shared with TRBD2. Germline V CDR1 and CDR2: MNHEY, SMNVEV (reference sequence). The CDR3 is 15 amino acids. Trimming removed 2 bases from V and 3 bases from J; junction bases left unmatched: 7. The CDR3, as DNA: TGTGCCAGCAGTTTAGGAGCGGGACTTGTCTACGAGCAGTACTTC. Translated: CASSLGAGLVYEQYF.

In the case of this clone: One end of the junction does not line up with germline, which may come from a read error. The chain has TRBV4-1 and TRBJ2-1; D remains unclear. Germline CDR1 reads MGHRA; CDR2 reads YSYEKL. The CDR3 has 14 residues. The CDR3 here is CASSQVGEYNDQFF. The CDR3 coding sequence is TGCGCCAGCAGCCAAGTTGGCGAGTACAATGATCAGTTCTTC.

Relative to its sample, this clone is medium-sized. The V call is TRBV6-1, the J call TRBJ2-5, with 16 bases that match TRBD2. Germline CDR1 MNHNS, CDR2 SASEGT. CDR3 length: 15 residues. With 5 bases clipped from V and 5 bases from J, the junction kept 2 bases outside the gene matches. CDR3 amino acids: CASSQGLAGGETQYF. CDR3 nucleotides: TGTGCCAGCAGTCAGGGACTAGCGGGAGGGGAGACCCAGTACTTC.

This clone was detected a few times. The genes are TRBV12-3 or TRBV12-4 and TRBJ1-4; 11 bases are shared with TRBD1. This CDR3 has 14 residues. V lost 3 bases to trimming and J lost 7 bases; unmatched junction nucleotides: 1. The CDR3 bases are TGTGCCAGCAGTTTCGGGACAGGGGGTGAAAAACTGTTTTTT. As protein: CASSFGTGGEKLFF.

The chain has TRBV30 and TRBJ2-7, with 8 positions matching TRBD1. This CDR3 contains 12 residues. Germline CDR1 and CDR2: GTSNPN and SVGIG (reference sequence). Unmatched junction bases numbered 1, after V lost 1 base and J lost 5 bases. In DNA, the CDR3 is TGTGCCTGGAGTGCAGGGGGCGACGAGCAGTACTTC. This encodes CAWSAGGDEQYF.

Many counts were recorded for this clone. This chain uses TRBV19 with TRBJ2-4; TRBD1 is a possible D gene (5 bases). The CDR3 length is 14 residues. The V end lost 6 bases, the J end lost 6 bases, and 15 bases lay between the germline ends. In germline, CDR1 is LNHDA, CDR2 SQIVND (reference sequence). Here the CDR3 reads CASSQAGIGNIQYF. For the CDR3, the DNA is TGTGCCAGTAGCCAAGCAGGGATAGGAAACATTCAGTACTTC.

V gene TRBV7-2 combines with J gene TRBJ2-7; 10 nucleotides agree with TRBD2. The junction had 9 bases not matched to a gene; V was cut back by 7 bases and J by 3 bases. Germline values: CDR1 SGHTA, CDR2 FQGNSA. The CDR3 has 15 residues. The CDR3 sequence is CASTSRTSGVYEQYF. The CDR3 coding sequence is TGTGCCAGCACCTCGCGGACTAGCGGAGTCTACGAGCAGTACTTC.

This clone was counted ten times or more. V and J are TRBV7-9 and TRBJ2-5; D is undetermined. Germline CDR1 SEHNR, CDR2 FQNEAQ (reference sequence). Trimming left V 4 bases short and J 0 bases short, with 3 bases between. CDR3 length: 12 amino acids. The CDR3, as DNA: TGTGCCAGCAGCTCCGACCAAGAGACCCAGTACTTC. It is translated as CASSSDQETQYF.